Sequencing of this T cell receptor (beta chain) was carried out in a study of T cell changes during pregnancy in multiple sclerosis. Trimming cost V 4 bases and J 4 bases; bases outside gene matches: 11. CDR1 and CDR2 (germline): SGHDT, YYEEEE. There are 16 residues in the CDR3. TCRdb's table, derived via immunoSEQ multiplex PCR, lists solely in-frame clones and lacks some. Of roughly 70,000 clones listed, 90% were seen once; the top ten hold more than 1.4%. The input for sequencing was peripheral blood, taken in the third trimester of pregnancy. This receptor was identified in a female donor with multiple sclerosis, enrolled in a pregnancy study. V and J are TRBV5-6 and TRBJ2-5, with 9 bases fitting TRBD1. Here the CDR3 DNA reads TGTGCCAGCAGCCTCCTGACAGGGGGTATTGGAGAGACCCAGTACTTC. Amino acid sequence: CASSLLTGGIGETQYF.